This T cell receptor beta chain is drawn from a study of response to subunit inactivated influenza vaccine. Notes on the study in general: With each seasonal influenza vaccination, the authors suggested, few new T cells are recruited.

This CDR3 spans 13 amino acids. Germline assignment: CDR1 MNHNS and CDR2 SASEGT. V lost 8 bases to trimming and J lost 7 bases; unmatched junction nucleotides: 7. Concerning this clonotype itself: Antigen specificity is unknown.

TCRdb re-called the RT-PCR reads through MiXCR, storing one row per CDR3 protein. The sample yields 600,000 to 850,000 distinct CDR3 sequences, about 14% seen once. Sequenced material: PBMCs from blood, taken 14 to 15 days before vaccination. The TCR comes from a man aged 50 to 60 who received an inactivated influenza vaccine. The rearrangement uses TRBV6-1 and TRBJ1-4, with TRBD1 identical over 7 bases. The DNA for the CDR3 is TGTGCCAGCTGGAGGGGGCGCGGTGAAAAACTGTTTTTT. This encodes CASWRGRGEKLFF.